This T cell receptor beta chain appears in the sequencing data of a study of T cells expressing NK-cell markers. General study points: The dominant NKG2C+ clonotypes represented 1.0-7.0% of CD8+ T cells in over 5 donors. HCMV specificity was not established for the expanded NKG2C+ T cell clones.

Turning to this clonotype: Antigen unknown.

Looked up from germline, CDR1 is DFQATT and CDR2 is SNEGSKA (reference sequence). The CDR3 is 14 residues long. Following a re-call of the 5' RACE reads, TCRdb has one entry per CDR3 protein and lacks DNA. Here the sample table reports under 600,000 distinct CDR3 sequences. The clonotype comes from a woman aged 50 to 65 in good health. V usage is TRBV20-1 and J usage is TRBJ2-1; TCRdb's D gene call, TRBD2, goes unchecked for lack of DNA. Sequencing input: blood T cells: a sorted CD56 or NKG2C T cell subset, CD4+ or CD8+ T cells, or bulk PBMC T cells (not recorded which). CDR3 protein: CSAKSSGSWDEQFF.